The T cell receptor beta chain described here comes from a study of T cells in Graves' hyperthyroidism and ophthalmopathy. Amplification of TCR beta CDR3 regions was performed using RNA transcripts as template. HTBI primers were employed in a first-round RT-PCR of the TCR CDR3. TCRdb analysed the multiplex PCR reads with MiXCR anew, one entry per CDR3 protein. The sample includes some 350,000 distinct CDR3 sequences, around a quarter of them seen just once. The germline gives CDR1 DFQATT, CDR2 SNEGSKA (reference sequence). The CDR3 has 12 residues. Trimming removed 5 bases at V and 1 base at J, with 6 bases between. Study-wide results and caveats: By a 13 V-J model, ophthalmopathy was set apart from stable hyperthyroidism.

This clonotype has more than one count but fewer than ten. Its antigen is not identified. The sequence was obtained from a man aged 50 or older with Graves' hyperthyroidism. The sample was blood. The gene calls are TRBV20-1 and TRBJ1-5, with D perhaps TRBD1 (5 bases). CDR3 in amino acids: CSAGGSNQPQHF. The CDR3 DNA follows: TGCAGTGCTGGGGGAAGCAATCAGCCCCAGCATTTT.